What follows describes a single T cell receptor beta chain. Its antigen is unknown. No much larger clone is present one base from it, and per-base qualities are unavailable. The library relied on the immunoSEQ multiplex PCR assay. In the source study's methods: A statistical classification framework was developed to diagnose cytomegalovirus status using the catalog of TCR beta chain sequences. TCRdb took this table from immuneACCESS and kept in-frame rearrangements with V and J called. Such tables lack part of the clones; where checked against another copy, unresolved V genes explain under half of the gap, and the rest is unexplained. V, J and clone size derive from that table, while D and trimming were established from the DNA sequence. The sample table shows 100,000 or so clones, and about 85% are seen once. The biggest ten clones account for roughly 22% of the sample. Sequences SGHNT (CDR1) and YYREEE (CDR2) are obtained from the germline V gene (reference sequence). There are 13 amino acids in the CDR3, from cysteine to phenylalanine inclusive. The CDR3 DNA has 39 bases and is translated from base 1. V is clipped by 4 bases and J by 4 bases, and the sequence between their germline boundaries is 10 bases long.

This sample is drawn from a study of cytomegalovirus exposure and HLA in healthy donors (dated by TCRdb to 2016 to 2017). As for the study more broadly: According to a later analysis, one platform produced both the roughly 120 validation repertoires and the 720 or so repertoires of the first cohort. Along with the approximately 670-subject first cohort, a separate validation cohort of over a hundred different subjects was used. The study combined high-throughput TCR immunosequencing, statistical association of individual TCRs with disease status, and machine learning to predict cytomegalovirus infection status. The study aimed to test whether signatures of past pathogen exposure could be identified by cataloging public T cell receptors.

Separate from the approximately 700-subject first cohort, the validation cohort of over 90 subjects was the group to which the donors belonged. The investigation overall reported the following: While some public TCRs were present in many individuals, most TCR sequences turned up only very rarely across donors. Three of the identified cytomegalovirus-associated TCR beta chains were confirmed in vitro to be specific for cytomegalovirus antigens. A total of 150 or so TCR beta chains were listed by the study as associated with cytomegalovirus. Of the cluster scores, approximately 95% were above 0 in a later analysis, which found that TCRs clustered in the first cohort also tended to co-occur in the 95 to 150 validation repertoires. In both the original and validation cohorts, the classifier was reported to diagnose cytomegalovirus status with high specificity and sensitivity. A later analysis had no HLA typing for the validation cohort, so co-occurrence there was scored across all 130 or so repertoires. It was suggested by the authors that the approach could potentially be generalized to other disease states and immunological phenotypes.

The source is a man between 18 and 29 years old in good health and CMV-seropositive. Sequencing was done on a sample of PBMCs. The chain links TRBV5-4 with TRBJ2-3; a tentative D call is TRBD2 (6 bases match). This receptor carries the CDR3 CASSGGRADTQYF. The nucleotide sequence reads TGTGCCAGCAGCGGAGGGCGGGCAGATACGCAGTATTTT.